Sequencing of this TCR beta chain was carried out in a study of OX40 agonist ivuxolimab in advanced cancers. On the study more broadly: Subjects had a mean age of roughly 60 years, with a range of 23 to 79; less than 90% were male. Partial responses, seen in three patients, involved one hepatocellular carcinoma and two cutaneous melanomas. General observations from the study: At 0.1 to 3.0 mg/kg and by week 6, CD4+ and CD8+ T cells in the blood had expanded clonally. Those patients achieving a partial response at 0.1-3.0 mg/kg showed among the lowest clonal expansion.

Of note for this clone: As yet, its antigen is unknown.

The method was immunoSEQ multiplex PCR; TCRdb's version includes in-frame clones alone and lacks a portion of them. The sample has roughly 62,000 clones, roughly 83% seen once. Trimming shortened V by 6 bases and J by 7 bases, and 7 bases separated the two germline ends. CDR3 length equals 12 residues. Germline CDR1 reads MDHEN; CDR2 reads SYDVKM. The sequences come from CD4+ or CD8+ T cells sorted from blood, collected in a trial of the OX40 agonist ivuxolimab. This chain connects TRBV28 to TRBJ1-6; D call uncertain. This TCR was recovered from an adult with an advanced solid tumor such as melanoma, head and neck, liver or kidney cancer. In DNA form, the CDR3 reads TGTGCCAGCAGATCGGCCAATTCACCCCTCCACTTT. It specifies CASRSANSPLHF.